These 3 T cell receptor beta chains came from one sample sequenced in a study of Graves' ophthalmopathy and Graves' hyperthyroidism. The authors amplified TCR beta CDR3 regions, and they did so from RNA transcripts for repertoire sequencing. In the first round, RT-PCR was carried out with HTBI primers, and a multiplex PCR formed the second round. One entry per CDR3 protein results from TCRdb running MiXCR on the multiplex PCR reads. Of 500,000 to 700,000 distinct CDR3 sequences in the sample, about 20% were seen once. Material: peripheral blood. The receptors were sampled from a young woman with stable Graves' hyperthyroidism. Some clones in this sample may be carry-over from other donors' samples.

This clonotype was seen at least ten times. The chain couples TRBV20-1 to TRBJ2-2; 9 bases match TRBD1. Germline V gives CDR1 DFQATT, CDR2 SNEGSKA (reference sequence). V dropped 6 bases and J dropped 6; count of bases not matched to a gene: 5. The CDR3 spans 13 residues. The CDR3 is CSARTGVAGELFF. CDR3 sequence (DNA): TGCAGTGCCAGGACAGGGGTGGCCGGGGAGCTGTTTTTT.

This clonotype was recorded many times. The gene calls are TRBV6-5 and TRBJ1-1, with D tentatively TRBD1 (6 bases). The CDR3 length is 11 residues. V dropped 2 bases and J dropped 8 bases, with 6 bases sitting between them. CDR1 is MNHEY, CDR2 SVGAGI, per germline. The CDR3: CASSYQGEAFF. The DNA of the CDR3 is TGTGCCAGCAGTTACCAGGGGGAAGCTTTCTTT.

V and J are TRBV19 and TRBJ2-2; no clear D gene. This CDR3 spans 15 amino acids. V dropped 6 bases and J dropped 1 base, with 12 bases sitting between them. CDR1 is LNHDA, CDR2 SQIVND, per germline (reference sequence). The DNA of the CDR3 is TGTGCCAGTAGCCAAGGTCCAGGGAACACCGGGGAGCTGTTTTTT. The encoded protein is CASSQGPGNTGELFF.